The 19 T cell receptor beta chains below all came from one sample that was sequenced in a study of T-cell memory formation after mild COVID-19. TCRdb processed the 5' RACE reads anew with MiXCR; each CDR3 protein has one entry. The sample contains a few hundred thousand distinct CDR3 sequences, 8.5% to 9.5% of which appear only once. The sequenced sample consisted of PBMCs or a T cell subset sorted from them (not recorded which). The receptors were gathered from a man in his late teens or twenties who had mild COVID-19 (a few samples of this study predate the infection). Cell type and time point are not known.

This clonotype occurred many times. This chain connects TRBV11-2 to TRBJ2-5, with 13 bases fitting TRBD2. The CDR3 is 15 amino acids. The junction had 5 bases not matched to a gene; V was cut back by 5 bases and J by 5 bases. CDR1 is SGHAT, CDR2 FQNNGV, per germline. CDR3 DNA: TGTGCCAGCAGCCGCAGGGGACTAGCGGGGGAGACCCAGTACTTC. Protein sequence: CASSRRGLAGETQYF.

This clonotype was counted between two and nine times. This chain links TRBV2 with TRBJ2-6, with D perhaps given as TRBD1 or TRBD2 (5 bases each). V was pared by 5 bases and J by 0 bases, with 23 bases between. The V gene's germline CDR1 is SNHLY and CDR2 FYNNEI. The CDR3 is made up of 20 amino acids. The CDR3 DNA is TGTGCCAGCAGTCCTTCTCGGGGTTCTCCCGGGGCCTCTGGGGCCAACGTCCTGACTTTC. Translating gives CASSPSRGSPGASGANVLTF.

The rearrangement uses TRBV7-2 and TRBJ2-7; a weak D match, TRBD1 (5 bases). Between the trimmed V and J ends, which lost 5 bases and 5 bases, there was a span of 13 bases. CDR3 length: 13 amino acids. Germline V CDR1 and CDR2: SGHTA, FQGNSA. The CDR3 loop reads CASSPQVQDEQYF. Here the CDR3 DNA reads TGTGCCAGCAGCCCACAGGTACAGGACGAGCAGTACTTC.

This clonotype came up many times. In nucleotides, the CDR3 is TGTGCCAGCAGCGAACGAACCGGGACTCACTCCTACAATGAGCAGTTCTTC. Amino acid sequence: CASSERTGTHSYNEQFF. The chain joins TRBV6-5 to TRBJ2-1, with D maybe TRBD2 (6 bases). In germline, CDR1 is MNHEY, CDR2 SVGAGI. This CDR3 is built from 17 residues. V lost 6 bases, J lost 0 bases, and 18 bases lay in between.

The chain employs TRBV28 and TRBJ1-2; D uncertain. The V end was cut by 7 bases, the J end by 0 bases, with 9 bases between. Germline loops: CDR1 MDHEN, CDR2 SYDVKM. The CDR3 runs to 13 residues. The CDR3 region is CASTEYSNYGYTF. In DNA, the CDR3 is TGTGCCAGCACCGAATATTCTAACTATGGCTACACCTTC.

Only a few counts were recorded for this clonotype. No conserved phenylalanine or tryptophan ends this CDR3, so it is likely a read error. It is unclear where the CDR3 begins or ends on the DNA, so no DNA is shown, and the CDR3 is as TCRdb lists it. The rearrangement joins TRBV6-1 to TRBJ1-2. Germline loops: CDR1 MNHNS, CDR2 SASEGT. The CDR3 has 9 residues if both end residues are counted. The CDR3 is CASSESVVA.

This clonotype was observed a handful of times. The rearrangement joins TRBV7-8 to TRBJ2-5; D not certain. V dropped 2 bases and J dropped 5 bases, with 6 bases sitting between them. Germline loops: CDR1 SGHVS, CDR2 FQNEAQ. This CDR3 is built from 12 residues. Written as DNA, the CDR3 is TGTGCCAGCAGCTTACCCAGCGAGACCCAGTACTTC. As protein: CASSLPSETQYF.

A few counts support this clonotype. The rearrangement uses TRBV11-1 and TRBJ1-2; D is ambiguous. The CDR3 is 13 amino acids. V dropped 1 base and J dropped 8 bases, with 11 bases sitting between them. The V gene's germline CDR1 is SGHAT and CDR2 FQDESV (reference sequence). In DNA form, the CDR3 reads TGTGCCAGCAGCTTAGGCGGTCTCCTGGGCTACACCTTC. Translated: CASSLGGLLGYTF.

This clonotype was counted a few times. This sequence joins TRBV5-1 and TRBJ2-7, with TRBD1 matching over 10 bases. Per the germline V gene, CDR1 is SGHRS and CDR2 is YFSETQ. J was trimmed by 7 bases and V by 1 base; bases with no gene match: 8. CDR3 length equals 15 residues. The CDR3 protein is CASSLSPGQGREQYF. CDR3 nucleotides: TGCGCCAGCAGCTTGTCCCCGGGACAGGGGAGGGAGCAGTACTTC.

The genes are TRBV2 and TRBJ2-4; possible D gene TRBD1, 6 bases. V lost 7 bases and J lost 0, with 16 bases in between. This CDR3 spans 16 amino acids. Germline-derived CDR1 and CDR2 are SNHLY and FYNNEI. The CDR3 reads CASTSLDSLAKNIQYF. CDR3 DNA sequence: TGTGCCAGCACTTCATTGGACAGTTTAGCCAAAAACATTCAGTACTTC.

The chain links TRBV20-1 to TRBJ1-6, with a tentative D call TRBD1 (5 bases). The CDR3 is 13 amino acids. CDR1 is DFQATT and CDR2 is SNEGSKA in the germline V gene (reference sequence). Trimming shortened V by 5 bases and J by 6 bases, and 11 bases separated the two germline ends. The CDR3 coding sequence is TGCAGTGCTTTCAGACAGCCTAATTCACCCCTCCACTTT. It specifies CSAFRQPNSPLHF.

This clonotype was recorded at least ten times. The chain recombines TRBV7-2 with TRBJ2-5; 8 bases agree with TRBD2. J gave up 1 base and V 4 bases, and 5 bases lay outside the gene matches. Per germline, CDR1 SGHTA and CDR2 FQGNSA. The CDR3 length is 15 residues. CDR3 nucleotide sequence: TGTGCCAGCAGCTCTAGCGGGCTGACCCAAGAGACCCAGTACTTC. This codes for CASSSSGLTQETQYF.

The sample holds a few counts of this clonotype. V usage is TRBV3-1 and J usage is TRBJ1-4; perhaps TRBD1 as D (6 bases). Germline assignment: CDR1 LGHDT and CDR2 YNNKEL (reference sequence). The CDR3 totals 16 residues. V was clipped by 3 bases and J by 5 bases, with 16 bases between them. CDR3 nucleotide sequence: TGTGCCAGCAGCCATACCCCGTACAGGGCGAATGAAAAACTGTTTTTT. Translation: CASSHTPYRANEKLFF.

The gene calls are TRBV20-1 and TRBJ2-7; the match to TRBD2 covers 10 bases. V trimming: 6 bases; J trimming: 7 bases; junction bases outside the gene matches: 9. The germline CDR1 and CDR2 sequences are DFQATT and SNEGSKA (reference sequence). This CDR3 comprises 13 residues. CDR3 loop: CSAYSGGATEQYF. For the CDR3, the DNA is TGCAGTGCCTACAGCGGGGGGGCGACGGAGCAGTACTTC.

This clonotype has at least ten counts. This chain uses TRBV24-1 with TRBJ2-5; D gene ambiguous. There are 13 residues in the CDR3. V shed 7 bases and J shed 1 base, with 9 bases lying between them. CDR1 and CDR2 (germline): KGHDR, SFDVKD. CDR3 sequence reads: CATSGIFQETQYF. In nucleotides, the CDR3 is TGTGCCACCAGCGGAATATTCCAAGAGACCCAGTACTTC.

The chain joins TRBV20-1 to TRBJ2-7; D call uncertain. There are 11 residues in the CDR3. The germline V gene encodes CDR1 DFQATT and CDR2 SNEGSKA (reference sequence). V shed 2 bases and J shed 5 bases, with 7 bases lying between them. CDR3 sequence: CSARRSDEQYF. CDR3 sequence (DNA): TGCAGTGCTAGACGATCGGACGAGCAGTACTTC.

This clonotype was counted many times. The rearrangement links TRBV28 to TRBJ1-2, with D maybe TRBD1 (5 bases). The CDR3 sequence is 11 residues long. The germline V gene encodes CDR1 MDHEN and CDR2 SYDVKM. The V end was cut by 6 bases, the J end by 8 bases, with 10 bases between. DNA of the CDR3: TGTGCCAGCAGCCCCCGGGGGGGCTACACCTTC. It yields the protein CASSPRGGYTF.

V and J are TRBV2 and TRBJ1-1, with D unclear. Trimming took 4 bases from V and 4 from J, leaving 10 bases between them. The length of the CDR3 is 13 residues. From germline, CDR1 is SNHLY and CDR2 FYNNEI. This CDR3 is CASSGVPGTEAFF. The DNA of the CDR3 is TGTGCCAGCAGTGGCGTCCCGGGCACTGAAGCTTTCTTT.

This chain joins TRBV7-2 and TRBJ2-5, with 13 bases fitting TRBD2. This CDR3 comprises 16 residues. V trimming: 5 bases; J trimming: 5 bases; junction bases outside the gene matches: 8. CDR1 SGHTA and CDR2 FQGNSA come from the germline V gene. The CDR3 DNA sequence: TGTGCCAGCAGCACTAGCGGGGGGGCCCCCGCGGAGACCCAGTACTTC. Protein: CASSTSGGAPAETQYF.